This TCR beta chain was retrieved from a study of blood T cell repertoires in COVID-19. Overall study context: Acute and convalescent COVID-19 samples came from the United States, Italy and Spain. PBMCs, B-cell-depleted T cells, or T cells provided the cDNA or gDNA that made up the material.

J was trimmed by 2 bases and V by 0 bases; bases with no gene match: 3. The germline V gene encodes CDR1 MNHEY and CDR2 SVGAGI. The CDR3 contains 15 residues. One Seattle source followed patients from active infection through their disease course. The assay was immunoSEQ multiplex PCR, and TCRdb's table has in-frame clones only and misses some. The table records 250,000 to 300,000 clones, 90% of them present only once. Sequenced: peripheral blood. The receptor was isolated from a woman between 55 and 75 years old with COVID-19, enrolled during active disease. The chain recombines TRBV6-5 with TRBJ2-7, with 8 bases that match TRBD2. The CDR3 loop reads CASSYSAGGTYEQYF. CDR3 nucleotide sequence: TGTGCCAGCAGTTACTCTGCGGGGGGTACCTACGAGCAGTACTTC.